This T cell receptor (beta chain) is from a study of lymphopenia after photon versus proton radiotherapy. This CDR3 has 14 residues. The germline V gene encodes CDR1 MDHEN and CDR2 SYDVKM. The V segment lost 5 bases and the J segment 7 bases; nucleotides outside the gene matches: 10. With respect to this clone: Antigen specificity is unknown.

Assay used: immunoSEQ multiplex PCR; TCRdb lists only in-frame clones, some missing. The table has 35,000 to 45,000 clones, around 83% seen once. Whole-study results and caveats: In patients who died, overall survival fell as post-nadir TCR diversity dropped more. Relative stability marked proton patients; photon patients lost diversity and naive cells.

The sample in question was peripheral blood, obtained from a patient treated with proton-based radiotherapy. The receptor was derived from a woman in her seventies with pancreatic cancer. This rearrangement joins TRBV28 to TRBJ1-2; 7 bases map to TRBD1. CDR3: CASSTGTESSGYTF. Written as DNA, the CDR3 is TGTGCCAGCAGTACCGGGACAGAAAGTAGTGGCTACACCTTC.